This T cell receptor beta chain was identified in a study of neurological immune-mediated disorders. This CDR3 region has 16 residues. Germline V gene data show CDR1 as SGHTA and CDR2 as FQGNSA. The trim removed 1 base at V and 8 bases at J, leaving 8 bases unmatched. The sorted libraries took about a million CD4+ or CD8+ T cells. Every sequencing run gave over 170 million TCR-beta sequences, taken from 15-18 subjects. TCRdb called the 5' RACE reads again in MiXCR, with one record for every CDR3 protein. Here the sample spans roughly 15,000 distinct CDR3 sequences, approximately 13% being singletons. Findings and limits, study-wide: The absence of shared CDR3 amino acid sequences among expanded clones across subjects suggests private repertoires in all groups. Patients with HTLV-1-associated myelopathy showed the most TCR clonal expansion. Those with multiple sclerosis showed the least, falling below healthy controls.

As concerns this clonotype: The antigen remains unidentified.

The chain links TRBV7-2 to TRBJ2-1; 10 nucleotides align to TRBD1. The TCR sequence derives from a female donor with HTLV-1-associated myelopathy (HAM/TSP). The sequenced material came from CD8+ T cells from blood. Here the CDR3 reads CASSLVIGQGDHEQFF. CDR3 nucleotides: TGTGCCAGCAGCTTAGTTATAGGACAGGGGGACCATGAGCAGTTCTTC.